Listed here are 27 T cell receptor beta chains from one sample, sequenced in a study of T-cell memory formation after mild COVID-19. TCRdb re-derived calls from the 5' RACE reads in MiXCR, one entry per CDR3 protein. Found here are roughly 130,000 distinct CDR3 sequences, roughly 15% of them singletons; the top ten hold around 13%. Input material: PBMCs or a T cell subset sorted from them (not recorded which). These receptors were obtained from an adult woman who had mild COVID-19 (a few samples of this study predate the infection). Cell type and time point are not known.

There are a few counts of this clonotype. This sequence joins TRBV7-2 and TRBJ2-3; the D is unclear. Germline CDR1 SGHTA, CDR2 FQGNSA. V lost 5 bases, J lost 6 bases, and 12 bases lay in between. The CDR3 loop spans 13 amino acids. CDR3 coding DNA: TGTGCCAGCAGCCTAATTTCCCCCGATACGCAGTATTTT. Translation: CASSLISPDTQYF. Full variable domain (outside the CDR3, taken from reference TRBV7-2 and TRBJ2-3): GAGVSQSPSNKVTEKGKDVELRCDPISGHTALYWYRQSLGQGLEFLIYFQGNSAPDKSGLPSDRFSAERTGGSVSTLTIQRTQQEDSAVYLCASSLISPDTQYFGPGTRLTVL.

The V and J genes are TRBV4-1 and TRBJ2-2; D is tentatively TRBD1 or TRBD2 (5 bases each). This CDR3 comprises 16 residues. Trimming cost V 0 bases and J 6 bases, with 14 bases left between them. Germline values: CDR1 MGHRA, CDR2 YSYEKL. The CDR3 sequence: CASSQDRDRRAGELFF. In DNA form, the CDR3 reads TGCGCCAGCAGCCAAGATCGGGACCGCCGCGCCGGGGAGCTGTTTTTT.

V and J are TRBV5-1 and TRBJ2-1; 9 bases map to TRBD1. The CDR3 totals 16 residues. J lost 7 bases, V lost 0 bases, and 8 bases had no gene match. CDR1 SGHRS and CDR2 YFSETQ come from the germline V gene. The CDR3 sequence is CASSLGDRETTNEQFF. The CDR3, as DNA: TGCGCCAGCAGCTTGGGGGACAGGGAGACCACAAATGAGCAGTTCTTC.

The rearrangement uses TRBV11-3 and TRBJ2-5, with 8 positions matching TRBD2. Germline-derived CDR1 and CDR2 are SGHNT and YENEEA. Trimming at V came to 0 bases and at J to 5 bases, leaving 8 bases not matched to a gene. The CDR3 totals 16 residues. The CDR3 DNA follows: TGTGCCAGCAGCTTAGATGGAGCGGGAGTAGGGGAGACCCAGTACTTC. Translated: CASSLDGAGVGETQYF.

With respect to this clonotype: Sequence at one end of the junction differs from germline and may be a read error. The rearrangement links TRBV7-7 to TRBJ2-7; the D gene is possibly TRBD2 (6 bases). The CDR3 runs 13 residues. Per the germline V gene, CDR1 is SSHAT and CDR2 is FNYEAQ (reference sequence). The CDR3 DNA reads TGTGCTAGCAGCTTAGGGGACTTTCTCGAGCAGTACTTC. It is translated as CASSLGDFLEQYF.

The rearrangement uses TRBV14 and TRBJ2-3; D is uncertain. The CDR3 consists of 14 residues. Germline lookup yields CDR1 SGHDN and CDR2 FVKESK. V was clipped by 4 bases and J by 5 bases, with 13 bases between them. CDR3 in DNA: TGTGCCAGCAGCCGACCCTCGCGAGGAGATACGCAGTATTTT. This encodes CASSRPSRGDTQYF.

This clonotype has just a few counts. The rearrangement links TRBV20-1 to TRBJ2-5; D not resolved. Germline CDR1 reads DFQATT; CDR2 reads SNEGSKA (reference sequence). The length of the CDR3 is 15 residues. The V end lost 0 bases, the J end lost 5 bases, and 16 bases lay between the germline ends. Written as DNA, the CDR3 is TGCAGTGCTAGAGACTTAGACCCGGCCTTCGAGACCCAGTACTTC. Its protein is CSARDLDPAFETQYF.

This clonotype showed up just a few times. The chain couples TRBV5-1 to TRBJ2-5; 9 positions agree with TRBD2. From germline, CDR1 is SGHRS and CDR2 YFSETQ. J was trimmed by 2 bases and V by 0 bases; bases with no gene match: 2. The CDR3 contains 15 residues. The CDR3 DNA is TGCGCCAGCAGCTTGGCGCGGGGGGGGCAAGAGACCCAGTACTTC. This encodes CASSLARGGQETQYF.

The CDR3: CASSWGTGRTEEQYF. The CDR3 DNA follows: TGCGCCAGCAGCTGGGGGACAGGGCGGACTGAGGAGCAGTACTTC. V usage is TRBV5-1 and J usage is TRBJ2-7; 9 bases are a match to TRBD1. The germline gives CDR1 SGHRS, CDR2 YFSETQ. V shed 3 bases, J shed 7 bases, and the junction held 11 bases outside the gene matches. The length of the CDR3 is 15 residues.

Concerning this clonotype itself: One end of the junction varies from germline; a read error may be responsible. The J gene is TRBJ2-1, the V gene TRBV7-3, with 10 bases identical to TRBD2. The length of the CDR3 is 13 residues. CDR1 is SGHTA and CDR2 is FQGTGA in the germline V gene. The CDR3 bases are TGTGCCAGCAGCCTCACCCCTAGCGGGAGTACTGCATTC. Its protein is CASSLTPSGSTAF. Full variable domain (remainder filled in from reference TRBV7-3 and TRBJ2-1): GAGVSQTPSNKVTEKGKYVELRCDPISGHTALYWYRQSLGQGPEFLIYFQGTGAADDSGLPNDRFFAVRPEGSVSTLKIQRTERGDSAVYLCASSLTPSGSTAFGPGTRLTVL.

This clonotype has more than one count but fewer than ten. The V and J genes are TRBV29-1 and TRBJ1-1, with 12 nucleotides matching TRBD1. The CDR3 loop spans 13 amino acids. Germline trimming cut 7 bases from V and 7 bases from J; bases unmatched to any gene: 7. Germline V gives CDR1 SQVTM, CDR2 ANQGSEA. The DNA for the CDR3 is TGCAGCGCTTCGGGACAGGGGGCGGATGAAGCTTTCTTT. This translates into CSASGQGADEAFF.

In this sample, this clonotype turned up a few times. The chain carries TRBV5-1 and TRBJ1-2, with D perhaps matching TRBD1 (5 bases). Trimming shortened V by 0 bases and J by 4 bases, and 10 bases separated the two germline ends. This CDR3 is 14 amino acids long. The germline V gene has CDR1 SGHRS and CDR2 YFSETQ. DNA of the CDR3: TGCGCCAGCAGCTTGGGGCAGGGCAGCTATGGCTACACCTTC. Translating it yields CASSLGQGSYGYTF.

This clonotype occurred a few times. The CDR3 DNA reads as TGTGCCAGCAGCCCCACGGGACAGGGGTTTTCTGAAGCTTTCTTT. Amino acid sequence: CASSPTGQGFSEAFF. This chain uses TRBV12-3 or TRBV12-4 with TRBJ1-1; 10 nucleotides match TRBD1. Unmatched junction bases numbered 10, after V lost 6 bases and J lost 6 bases. This CDR3 is built from 15 residues.

This clonotype has more than one count but fewer than ten. The rearrangement joins TRBV20-1 to TRBJ1-5, with D perhaps TRBD1 (5 bases). The CDR3 is 15 residues long. Germline CDR1 is DFQATT and CDR2 is SNEGSKA (reference sequence). V lost 0 bases and J lost 5, with 14 bases in between. CDR3 DNA sequence: TGCAGTGCTAGAGATAATGGGGGTCTATATCAGCCCCAGCATTTT. Encoded protein: CSARDNGGLYQPQHF.

In its sample, this clonotype was seen a few times. The CDR3 region is CSALGGTGAANEKLFF. CDR3 bases: TGCAGTGCTCTTGGGGGGACAGGGGCCGCCAATGAAAAACTGTTTTTT. The rearrangement joins TRBV20-1 to TRBJ1-4; the match to TRBD1 covers 10 bases. V trimming: 5 bases; J trimming: 5 bases; junction bases outside the gene matches: 11. The CDR3 spans 16 residues. Germline-derived CDR1 and CDR2 are DFQATT and SNEGSKA (reference sequence).

There are a few counts of this clonotype. The V call is TRBV11-3, the J call TRBJ2-2; TRBD2 aligns across 7 bases. V lost 6 bases and J lost 7; bases outside the gene matches: 11. The CDR3 has 15 residues. In germline, CDR1 is SGHNT, CDR2 YENEEA. The CDR3 loop is CASRPQSGAGGELFF. The CDR3 DNA is TGTGCCAGCAGACCTCAAAGCGGGGCTGGCGGGGAGCTGTTTTTT. Variable domain in full (rest from reference TRBV11-3 and TRBJ2-2): EAGVVQSPRYKIIEKKQPVAFWCNPISGHNTLYWYLQNLGQGPELLIRYENEEAVDDSQLPKDRFSAERLKGVDSTLKIQPAELGDSAVYLCASRPQSGAGGELFFGEGSRLTVL.

This clonotype was counted a few times. The chain employs TRBV5-1 and TRBJ1-1, with TRBD1 as a possible D gene (5 bases). V was clipped by 4 bases and J by 0 bases, with 16 bases between them. Per the germline V gene, CDR1 is SGHRS and CDR2 is YFSETQ. The CDR3 is 16 residues long. CDR3 residues: CASSQIPGGLNTEAFF. The DNA for the CDR3 is TGCGCCAGCAGCCAAATACCTGGGGGGTTGAACACTGAAGCTTTCTTT.

This clonotype came up a few times. V usage is TRBV20-1 and J usage is TRBJ2-1, with D unresolved. CDR1 and CDR2 (germline): DFQATT, SNEGSKA (reference sequence). The germline V and J ends were trimmed by 6 bases and 6 bases, with 9 bases remaining between them. CDR3 length: 11 amino acids. CDR3 in amino acids: CSASWPNEQFF. The CDR3 DNA reads as TGCAGTGCCTCATGGCCCAATGAGCAGTTCTTC.

In its sample, this clonotype was seen once. This chain joins TRBV7-9 and TRBJ2-1; 11 bases match TRBD1. The trim removed 3 bases at V and 1 base at J, leaving 8 bases unmatched. CDR1 and CDR2 (germline): SEHNR, FQNEAQ (reference sequence). CDR3 length equals 18 residues. The CDR3 nucleotides read TGTGCCAGCAGCTTTTCTGGACAGGGGGCTGGGTCCTACAATGAGCAGTTCTTC. Amino acids: CASSFSGQGAGSYNEQFF.

This clonotype was detected a few times. The rearrangement uses TRBV12-3 or TRBV12-4 and TRBJ2-3; D may be TRBD2 (6 bases). V dropped 6 bases and J dropped 2 bases, with 18 bases sitting between them. The CDR3 contains 16 residues. The CDR3 here is CASSPVGTGSTDTQYF. The CDR3 DNA is TGTGCCAGCAGCCCCGTCGGGACTGGATCCACAGATACGCAGTATTTT.

This clonotype was picked up a small number of times. The chain employs TRBV7-9 and TRBJ2-4, with 9 bases lining up with TRBD2. Germline CDR1 and CDR2: SEHNR and FQNEAQ (reference sequence). V dropped 0 bases and J dropped 8; count of bases not matched to a gene: 8. This CDR3 contains 16 residues. CDR3 in DNA: TGTGCCAGCAGCTTAGCCAGCGGGGGGATCGGGGACATTCAGTACTTC. It specifies CASSLASGGIGDIQYF.

The V call is TRBV5-6, the J call TRBJ2-7; D possibly corresponds to TRBD1 (6 bases). The length of the CDR3 is 13 residues. Germline V CDR1 and CDR2: SGHDT, YYEEEE. The V end lost 1 base, the J end lost 6 bases, and 11 bases lay between the germline ends. The chain's CDR3 is CASSLWIGGEQYF. CDR3 DNA sequence: TGTGCCAGCAGCTTGTGGATAGGGGGCGAGCAGTACTTC.

The gene calls are TRBV5-1 and TRBJ1-2; no clear D. Germline V CDR1 and CDR2: SGHRS, YFSETQ. The V and J ends lost 3 bases and 2 bases respectively, with 14 bases between them. The CDR3 runs 15 residues. This CDR3 reads CASSYEGISNYGYTF. DNA for the CDR3: TGCGCCAGCAGCTACGAAGGGATCTCAAACTATGGCTACACCTTC.

This clonotype has more than one count but fewer than ten. The rearrangement joins TRBV12-3 or TRBV12-4 to TRBJ2-1; the D is unclear. CDR3 length: 13 amino acids. Trimming removed 1 base from V and 7 bases from J, with 8 bases in between. The CDR3 loop is CASSLGVLNEQFF. CDR3 sequence (DNA): TGTGCCAGCAGTTTAGGAGTATTGAATGAGCAGTTCTTC.

This clonotype was counted a few times. In DNA form, the CDR3 reads TGTGCCAGCAGTTACGGGGTTTCCGCGGGAGAGACCCAGTACTTC. Its protein product is CASSYGVSAGETQYF. This chain links TRBV6-5 with TRBJ2-5, with D possibly TRBD2 on 5 matching bases. The V end was cut by 2 bases, the J end by 4 bases, with 14 bases between. Germline lookup yields CDR1 MNHEY and CDR2 SVGAGI. The CDR3 sequence is 15 residues long.

The sample holds a few counts of this clonotype. The V gene is TRBV12-3 or TRBV12-4, the J gene TRBJ1-5, with TRBD1 matching over 10 bases. V lost 5 bases, J lost 6 bases, and 7 bases stayed unmatched. The CDR3 has 15 residues. The CDR3 reads CASSPRTGGSQPQHF. The CDR3 DNA reads as TGTGCCAGCAGTCCCCGGACAGGGGGAAGTCAGCCCCAGCATTTT.

This clonotype has at least ten counts. The CDR3 loop reads CASSHRGETSTDTQYF. Written as DNA, the CDR3 is TGCGCCAGCAGTCATCGAGGGGAAACTAGCACAGATACGCAGTATTTT. The rearrangement joins TRBV4-1 to TRBJ2-3; perhaps D is TRBD1 or TRBD2 (5 bases each). In germline, CDR1 is MGHRA, CDR2 YSYEKL. V gave up 6 bases and J gave up 0 bases, with 16 bases separating them. The CDR3 sequence is 16 residues long.